Included here is one T cell receptor (beta chain) sequence, with context. Its antigen is not known. Clones were sequenced by immunoSEQ multiplex PCR, and TCRdb holds only the in-frame ones, with some missing. The sample has roughly 160,000 clones, about 91% seen once; the top ten hold 1% to 1.5%. This record comes from a study of T cell responses to AZD1222 COVID-19 vaccine. The study, taken as a whole, reports: After two AZD1222 doses, spike-specific TCR breadth and depth rose versus day 0.

The germline V and J ends were trimmed by 5 bases and 1 base, with 11 bases remaining between them. The CDR3 runs to 14 residues. The germline V gene has CDR1 LNHDA and CDR2 SQIVND (reference sequence). The starting material was peripheral blood, obtained 28 days after the second AZD1222 dose. The TCR comes from an adult who received the AZD1222 COVID-19 vaccine. The chain carries TRBV19 and TRBJ1-1; D remains unclear. CDR3 sequence reads: CASSPTPGNTEAFF. The CDR3 coding sequence is TGTGCCAGTAGTCCCACCCCAGGGAACACTGAAGCTTTCTTT.